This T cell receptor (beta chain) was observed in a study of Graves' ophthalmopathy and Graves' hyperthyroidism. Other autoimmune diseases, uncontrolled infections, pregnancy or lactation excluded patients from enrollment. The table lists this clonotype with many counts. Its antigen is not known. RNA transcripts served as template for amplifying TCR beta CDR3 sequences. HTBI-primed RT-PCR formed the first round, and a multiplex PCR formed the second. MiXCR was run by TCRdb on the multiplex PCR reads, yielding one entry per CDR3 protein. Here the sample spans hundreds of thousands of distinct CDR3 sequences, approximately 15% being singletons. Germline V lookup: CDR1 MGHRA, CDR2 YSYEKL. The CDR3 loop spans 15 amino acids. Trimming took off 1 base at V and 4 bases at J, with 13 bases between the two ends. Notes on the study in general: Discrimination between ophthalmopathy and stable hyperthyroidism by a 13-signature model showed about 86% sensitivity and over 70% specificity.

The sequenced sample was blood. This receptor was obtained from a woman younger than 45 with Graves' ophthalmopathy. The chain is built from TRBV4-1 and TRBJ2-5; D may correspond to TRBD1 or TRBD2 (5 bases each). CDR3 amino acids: CASSQVMGVRETQYF. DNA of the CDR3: TGCGCCAGCAGCCAAGTGATGGGGGTACGAGAGACCCAGTACTTC.